This T cell receptor beta chain was captured by sequencing in a study of T-cell memory formation after mild COVID-19. Study background: The TCR clusters were mostly specific to one donor.

TCRdb ran MiXCR on the 5' RACE reads and lists one entry per CDR3 protein. The sample lists fewer than 550,000 distinct CDR3 sequences, approximately 20% occurring once. This clonotype showed up just a few times. The V gene's germline CDR1 is MNHEY and CDR2 SVGEGT. This CDR3 has 15 residues. V was clipped by 3 bases and J by 2 bases; unmatched bases: 6. V and J are TRBV6-2 or TRBV6-3 and TRBJ2-7, with 8 bases lining up with TRBD1. Sequenced input: PBMCs or a T cell subset sorted from them (not recorded which). This receptor was taken from an adult woman who had mild COVID-19 (a few samples of this study predate the infection). Cell type and time point are not known. The CDR3 reads CASSYGQGAPYEQYF. DNA of the CDR3: TGTGCCAGCAGTTATGGACAGGGTGCACCCTACGAGCAGTACTTC.